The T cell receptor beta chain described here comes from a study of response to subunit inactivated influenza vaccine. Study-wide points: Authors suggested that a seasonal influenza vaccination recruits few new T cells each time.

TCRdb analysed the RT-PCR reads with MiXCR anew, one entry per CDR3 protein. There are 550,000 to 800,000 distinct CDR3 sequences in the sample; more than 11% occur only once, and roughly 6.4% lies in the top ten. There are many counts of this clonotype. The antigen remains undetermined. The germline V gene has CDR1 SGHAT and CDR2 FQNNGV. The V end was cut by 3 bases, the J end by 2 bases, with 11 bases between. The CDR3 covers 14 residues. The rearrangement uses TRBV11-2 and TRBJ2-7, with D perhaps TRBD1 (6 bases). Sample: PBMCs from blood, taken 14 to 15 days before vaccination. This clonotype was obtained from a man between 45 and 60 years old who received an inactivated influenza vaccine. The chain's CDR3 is CASSFPDSPYEQYF. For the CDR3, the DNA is TGTGCCAGCAGCTTCCCGGACAGTCCCTACGAGCAGTACTTC.